This T cell receptor beta chain appears in the sequencing data of a study of early T cells in non-severe SARS-CoV-2 infection. Whole-study context: Sequencing of bulk RNA from unsorted whole blood was done, without chain pairing.

Germline CDR1 MNHEY, CDR2 SMNVEV (reference sequence). V lost 3 bases and J lost 10; bases outside the gene matches: 9. The CDR3 extends over 14 amino acids. Attached unique molecular identifiers marked individual cDNA molecules. Using its own MiXCR run on the 5' RACE reads, TCRdb lists one record per CDR3 protein. The sample includes approximately 71,000 distinct CDR3 sequences, under 15% of them seen just once. Material: whole blood, obtained at baseline. The V call is TRBV27, the J call TRBJ2-3, with 8 positions matching TRBD2. This TCR came from an adult who was a healthcare worker with PCR-confirmed SARS-CoV-2 infection or an uninfected control (not recorded which). CDR3 bases: TGTGCCAGCAGTTTTATAGGACTAGCTTCTCCGCAGTATTTT. Translated, it gives CASSFIGLASPQYF.